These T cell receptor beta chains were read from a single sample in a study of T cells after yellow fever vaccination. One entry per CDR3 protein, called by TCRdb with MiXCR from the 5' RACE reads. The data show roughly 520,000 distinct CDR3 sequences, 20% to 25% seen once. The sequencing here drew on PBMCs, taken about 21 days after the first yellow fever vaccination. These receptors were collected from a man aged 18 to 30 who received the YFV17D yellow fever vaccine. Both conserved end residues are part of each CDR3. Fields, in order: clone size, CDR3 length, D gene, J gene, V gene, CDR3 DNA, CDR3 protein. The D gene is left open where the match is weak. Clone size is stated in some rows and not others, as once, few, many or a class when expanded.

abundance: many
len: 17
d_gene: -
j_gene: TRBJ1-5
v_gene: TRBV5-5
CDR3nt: TGTGCCAGCAGCATCGGACGGAACCCAGGTGGCAATCAGCCCCAGCATTTT
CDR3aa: CASSIGRNPGGNQPQHF

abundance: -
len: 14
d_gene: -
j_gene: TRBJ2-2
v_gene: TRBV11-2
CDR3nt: TGTGCCAGCAGCGATCCAGGGTTGACCGGGGAGCTGTTTTTT
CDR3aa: CASSDPGLTGELFF

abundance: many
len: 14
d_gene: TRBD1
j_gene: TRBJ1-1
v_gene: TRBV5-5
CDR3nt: TGTGCCAGCAGCCAATCGACAGGGGAGTATGGAGCTTTCTTT
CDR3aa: CASSQSTGEYGAFF

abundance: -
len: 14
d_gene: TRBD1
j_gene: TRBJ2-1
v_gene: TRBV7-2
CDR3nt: TGTGCCAGCAGCACCCCGGGCAGGGGGCTTGAGCAGTTCTTC
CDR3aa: CASSTPGRGLEQFF

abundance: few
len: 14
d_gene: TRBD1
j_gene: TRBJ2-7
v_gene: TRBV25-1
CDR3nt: TGTGCCAGCAGTGAACGACAGGGGGTTAGCGAGCAGTACTTC
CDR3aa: CASSERQGVSEQYF

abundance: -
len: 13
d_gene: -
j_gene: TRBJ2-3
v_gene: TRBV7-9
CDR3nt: TGTGCCAGCACCATACCGGGCACAGATACGCAGTATTTT
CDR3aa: CASTIPGTDTQYF

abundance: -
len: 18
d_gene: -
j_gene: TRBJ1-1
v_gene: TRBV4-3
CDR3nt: TGCGCCAGCAGCCAAGGCCCCGGGAACTCAAAAATGAACACTGAAGCTTTCTTT
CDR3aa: CASSQGPGNSKMNTEAFF

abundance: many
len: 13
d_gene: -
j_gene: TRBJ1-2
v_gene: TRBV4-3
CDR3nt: TGCGCCAGCAGCCAAGATCCCGGCTATGGCTACACCTTC
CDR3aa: CASSQDPGYGYTF

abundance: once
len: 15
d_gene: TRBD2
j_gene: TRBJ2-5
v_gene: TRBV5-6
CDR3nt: TGTGCCAGCAGCTCTTTAGCGGGACCCCAAGAGACCCAGTACTTC
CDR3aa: CASSSLAGPQETQYF

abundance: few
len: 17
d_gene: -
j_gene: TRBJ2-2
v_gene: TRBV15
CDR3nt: TGTGCCACCAGCGGAAGGCCTGCCCAATCTATCCCCGGGGAGCTGTTTTTT
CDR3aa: CATSGRPAQSIPGELFF

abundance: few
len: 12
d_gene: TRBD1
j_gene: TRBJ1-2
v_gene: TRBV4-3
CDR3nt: TGCGCCAGCGGAACAGGGGGCTATGGCTACACCTTC
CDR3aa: CASGTGGYGYTF

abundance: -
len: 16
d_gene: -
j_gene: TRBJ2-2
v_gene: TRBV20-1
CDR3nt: TGCAGTGCTAGAAGGGGGGGTGGGGCTCTCGCCGGGGAGCTGTTTTTT
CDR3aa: CSARRGGGALAGELFF

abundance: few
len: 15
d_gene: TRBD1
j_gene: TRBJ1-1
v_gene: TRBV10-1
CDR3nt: TGCGCCAGCAGTGCGGGACAGGGTGCGGACACTGAAGCTTTCTTT
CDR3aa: CASSAGQGADTEAFF

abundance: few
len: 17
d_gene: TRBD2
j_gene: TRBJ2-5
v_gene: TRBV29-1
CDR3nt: TGCAGCGTTGATAATGTACTAGCGGGGGCCCGGCAAGAGACCCAGTACTTC
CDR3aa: CSVDNVLAGARQETQYF

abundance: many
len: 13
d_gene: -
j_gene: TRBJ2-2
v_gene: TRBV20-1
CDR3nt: TGCAGTGCTAGGCAGGGTAACACCGGGGAGCTGTTTTTT
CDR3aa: CSARQGNTGELFF

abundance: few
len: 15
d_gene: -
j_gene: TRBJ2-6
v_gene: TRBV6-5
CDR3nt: TGTGCCAGCAGTTACTCGTTTACTGGGGCCAACGTCCTGACTTTC
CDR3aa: CASSYSFTGANVLTF

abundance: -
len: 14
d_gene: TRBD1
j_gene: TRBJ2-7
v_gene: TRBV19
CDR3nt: TGTGCCAGCTCACAGGGGGCGAGTTTCTACGAGCAGTACTTC
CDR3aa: CASSQGASFYEQYF

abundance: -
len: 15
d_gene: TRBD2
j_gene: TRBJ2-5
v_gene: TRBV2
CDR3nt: TGTGCCAGCCCGGCTAGCGGGGGGTTGGAAGAGACCCAGTACTTC
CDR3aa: CASPASGGLEETQYF

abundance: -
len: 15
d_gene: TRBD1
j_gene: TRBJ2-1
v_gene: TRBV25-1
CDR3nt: TGTGCCAGCAGTGAATGGACAGGGGGGCTCAATGAGCAGTTCTTC
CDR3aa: CASSEWTGGLNEQFF

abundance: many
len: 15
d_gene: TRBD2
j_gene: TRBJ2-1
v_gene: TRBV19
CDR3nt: TGTGCCAGTAGTACAGTAGCGGGGGTGGGCAATGAGCAGTTCTTC
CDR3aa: CASSTVAGVGNEQFF

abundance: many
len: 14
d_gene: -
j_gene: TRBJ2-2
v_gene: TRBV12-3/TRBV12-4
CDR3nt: TGTGCCAGCAGTTTGGTCTCTAACGGCGGGGAGCTGTTTTTT
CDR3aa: CASSLVSNGGELFF

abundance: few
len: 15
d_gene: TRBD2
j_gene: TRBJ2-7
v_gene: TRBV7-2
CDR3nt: TGTGCCAGCAGCTTAGGAGGGACTAGAAGGTACGAGCAGTACTTC
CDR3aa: CASSLGGTRRYEQYF

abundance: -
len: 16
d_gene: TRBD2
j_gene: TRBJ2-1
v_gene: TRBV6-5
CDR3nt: TGTGCCAGCAGTTACTTCGGGGGGGGAGCCTACAATGAGCAGTTCTTC
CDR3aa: CASSYFGGGAYNEQFF

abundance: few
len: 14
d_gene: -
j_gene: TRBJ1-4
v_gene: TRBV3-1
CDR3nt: TGTGCCAGCACCCCAAGCGTGGGATTTGAAAAACTGTTTTTT
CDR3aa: CASTPSVGFEKLFF

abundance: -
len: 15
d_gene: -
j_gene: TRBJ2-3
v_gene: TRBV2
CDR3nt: TGTGCCAGCAGTGAAGCCGGGTTTGAGACAGATACGCAGTATTTT
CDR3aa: CASSEAGFETDTQYF

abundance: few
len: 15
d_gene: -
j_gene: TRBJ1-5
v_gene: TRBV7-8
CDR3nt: TGTGCCAGCAGCTTAGGGAGGTTGGGCAATCAGCCCCAGCATTTT
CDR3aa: CASSLGRLGNQPQHF

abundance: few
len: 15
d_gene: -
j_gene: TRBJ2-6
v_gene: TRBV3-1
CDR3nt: TGTGCCAGCAGCCAAGGAAGGGATGGGGCCAACGTCCTGACTTTC
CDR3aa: CASSQGRDGANVLTF

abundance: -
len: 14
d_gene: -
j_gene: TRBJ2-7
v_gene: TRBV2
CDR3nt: TGTGCCAGCAGGGGCGATCAGGGAGCGGTCGAGCAGTACTTC
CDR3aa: CASRGDQGAVEQYF

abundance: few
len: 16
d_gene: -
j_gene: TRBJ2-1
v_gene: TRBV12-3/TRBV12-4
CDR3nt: TGTGCCAGCAGTCCCTCAGGGGCAGGGGTCTACAATGAGCAGTTCTTC
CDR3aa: CASSPSGAGVYNEQFF

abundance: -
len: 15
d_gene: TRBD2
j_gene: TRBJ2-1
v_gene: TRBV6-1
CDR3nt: TGTGCCAGCAGACGGGGACTAGCGGGGAACAATGAGCAGTTCTTC
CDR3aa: CASRRGLAGNNEQFF

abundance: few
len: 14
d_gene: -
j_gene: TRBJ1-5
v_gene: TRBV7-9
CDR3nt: TGTGCCAGCAGCGCCGAGGGTAGGGATCAGCCCCAGCATTTT
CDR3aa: CASSAEGRDQPQHF

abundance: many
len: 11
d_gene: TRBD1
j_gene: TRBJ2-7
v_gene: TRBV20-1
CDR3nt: TGCAGTGCACAGGGGGATGACGAGCAGTACTTC
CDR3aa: CSAQGDDEQYF

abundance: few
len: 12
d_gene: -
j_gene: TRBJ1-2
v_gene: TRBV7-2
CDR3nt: TGTGCCAGCAGCTACCCCAGCTATGGCTACACCTTC
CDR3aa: CASSYPSYGYTF

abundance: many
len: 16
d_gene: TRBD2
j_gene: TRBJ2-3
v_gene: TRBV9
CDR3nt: TGTGCCAGCAGCCCACTAGCGGGGGCCGACACAGATACGCAGTATTTT
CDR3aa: CASSPLAGADTDTQYF

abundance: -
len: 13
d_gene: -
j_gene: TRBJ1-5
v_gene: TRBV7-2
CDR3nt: TGTGCCAGCAGCCTCGTCTTTCGTCAGCCCCAGCATTTT
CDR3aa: CASSLVFRQPQHF

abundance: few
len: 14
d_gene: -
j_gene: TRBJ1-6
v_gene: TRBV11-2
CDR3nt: TGTGCCAGCAGCTCTGAAGCAAGGGATTCACCCCTCCACTTT
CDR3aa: CASSSEARDSPLHF

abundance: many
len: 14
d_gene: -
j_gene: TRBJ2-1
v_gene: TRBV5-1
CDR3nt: TGCGCCAGCAGCTTTGGCGTTTCCTACAATGAGCAGTTCTTC
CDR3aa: CASSFGVSYNEQFF

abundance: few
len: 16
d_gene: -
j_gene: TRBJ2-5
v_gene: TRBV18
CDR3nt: TGTGCCAGCTCACCAATCGCCACACAAAACCAAGAGACCCAGTACTTC
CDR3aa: CASSPIATQNQETQYF

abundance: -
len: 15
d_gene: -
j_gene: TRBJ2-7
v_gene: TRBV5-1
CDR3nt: TGCGCCAGCAGCCCCGGAGCGGGTTCAAGCTACGAGCAGTACTTC
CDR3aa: CASSPGAGSSYEQYF

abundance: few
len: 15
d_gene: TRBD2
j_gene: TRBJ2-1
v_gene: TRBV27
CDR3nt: TGTGCCAGCAGTTTATCGCGGGGGGGGCGGTATGAGCAGTTCTTC
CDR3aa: CASSLSRGGRYEQFF

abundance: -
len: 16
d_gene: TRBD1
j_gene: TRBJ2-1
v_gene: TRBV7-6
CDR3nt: TGTGCCAGCAGCTTATTGACGGGACAGGGGGCAAATGAGCAGTTCTTC
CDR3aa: CASSLLTGQGANEQFF

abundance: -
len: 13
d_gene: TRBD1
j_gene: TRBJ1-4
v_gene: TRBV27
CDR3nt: TGTGCCAGCCGACAGGGGGCCTCCGAAAAACTGTTTTTT
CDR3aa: CASRQGASEKLFF